The present T cell receptor (beta chain) was sequenced within a study of shared clonotypes between healthy human individuals. TCRdb's table, derived via immunoSEQ multiplex PCR, lists solely in-frame clones and lacks some. The data contain more than 400,000 clones, about 96% of them singletons. The CDR3 runs 14 residues. V was cut by 3 bases and J by 0 bases, with 6 bases left in between. Germline V lookup: CDR1 MGHRA, CDR2 YSYEKL. This chain uses TRBV4-1 with TRBJ1-5; D unclear. The clonotype was recovered from a woman aged 25-40 years in good health. Specimen: naive CD4+ T cells sorted from blood. Subset given: CD45RA+ positively selected. CDR3 DNA: TGCGCCAGCAGCCAGGGTTATAGCAATCAGCCCCAGCATTTT. The encoded protein is CASSQGYSNQPQHF.